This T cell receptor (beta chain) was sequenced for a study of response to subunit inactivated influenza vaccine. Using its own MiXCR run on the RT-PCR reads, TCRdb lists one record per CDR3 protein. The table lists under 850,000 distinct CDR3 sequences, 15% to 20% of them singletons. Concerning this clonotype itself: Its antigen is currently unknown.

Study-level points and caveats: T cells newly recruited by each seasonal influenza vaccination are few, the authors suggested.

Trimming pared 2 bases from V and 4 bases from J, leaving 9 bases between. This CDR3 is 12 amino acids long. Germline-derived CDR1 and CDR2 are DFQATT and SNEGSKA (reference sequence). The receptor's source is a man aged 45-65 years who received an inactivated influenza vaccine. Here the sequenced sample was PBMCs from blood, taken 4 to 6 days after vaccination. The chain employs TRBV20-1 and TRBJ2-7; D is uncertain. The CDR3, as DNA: TGCAGTGCTAGAAATTACCTATACGAGCAGTACTTC. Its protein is CSARNYLYEQYF.